Shown below are 32 T cell receptor beta chains from a single sample sequenced in a study of OX40 agonist ivuxolimab in advanced cancers. Measured with immunoSEQ multiplex PCR; TCRdb has only the in-frame clones, and not every one. In the table there are tens of thousands of clones, approximately 85% of which are singletons. Sequences were derived from CD4+ or CD8+ T cells sorted from blood, sampled in a trial of the OX40 agonist ivuxolimab. Receptor source: an adult with an advanced solid tumor such as melanoma, head and neck, liver or kidney cancer.

This chain connects TRBV5-5 to TRBJ2-1; D is possibly TRBD1 or TRBD2 (7 bases each). The CDR3 length is 15 residues. The germline V gene encodes CDR1 SGHKS and CDR2 YYEKEE (reference sequence). Trimming shortened V by 0 bases and J by 8 bases, and 15 bases separated the two germline ends. The CDR3 sequence: CASSLAGTAGYEQFF. As DNA, the CDR3 is TGTGCCAGCAGCTTGGCCGGGACAGCGGGGTATGAGCAGTTCTTC. Complete variable domain (other parts from reference TRBV5-5 and TRBJ2-1): DAGVTQSPTHLIKTRGQQVTLRCSPISGHKSVSWYQQVLGQGPQFIFQYYEKEERGRGNFPDRFSARQFPNYSSELNVNALLLGDSALYLCASSLAGTAGYEQFFGPGTRLTVL.

The V gene is TRBV5-1, the J gene TRBJ2-6; 9 nucleotides line up with TRBD2. Germline-derived CDR1 and CDR2 are SGHRS and YFSETQ. CDR3 length equals 17 residues. Losses at the gene ends were 3 bases for V and 0 bases for J; bases not matched to a gene: 4. DNA of the CDR3: TGCGCCAGCAGCTCCTTAGCGGGGGACTCTGGGGCCAACGTCCTGACTTTC. This codes for CASSSLAGDSGANVLTF.

The chain has TRBV7-9 and TRBJ2-6; TRBD1 matches 12 bases. Germline loops: CDR1 SEHNR, CDR2 FQNEAQ (reference sequence). V shed 5 bases, J shed 2 bases, and the junction held 10 bases outside the gene matches. The CDR3 is made up of 19 amino acids. In DNA, the CDR3 is TGTGCCAGCAGCCACAACCTGGGACAGGGGGCCCCTGGGGCCAACGTCCTGACTTTC. Encoded protein: CASSHNLGQGAPGANVLTF.

This clone was counted only a few times. The chain links TRBV11-3 to TRBJ1-1; possibly TRBD1 for D (5 bases). V lost 4 bases, J lost 3 bases, and 12 bases lay in between. CDR1 and CDR2 from the germline V gene are SGHNT and YENEEA. The CDR3 runs 14 residues. CDR3 in DNA: TGTGCCAGCAGCTCCGGAGACAGACACACTGAAGCTTTCTTT. It encodes CASSSGDRHTEAFF.

About this clone: The identical CDR3 is also encoded by other nucleotide sequences in the sample. The gene calls are TRBV5-1 and TRBJ2-5; 11 bases are a match to TRBD1. The CDR3 totals 14 residues. V was pared by 3 bases and J by 4 bases, with 2 bases of the junction left unmatched. Germline V gene data show CDR1 as SGHRS and CDR2 as YFSETQ. The CDR3 loop reads CASSWDRGRETQYF. The DNA for the CDR3 is TGCGCCAGCAGCTGGGACAGGGGGAGAGAGACCCAGTACTTC.

This chain joins TRBV28 and TRBJ1-4, with 7 nucleotides matching TRBD1. The CDR3 extends over 14 amino acids. The V and J ends lost 3 bases and 9 bases, in that order; junction bases with no gene match: 7. CDR1 and CDR2 (germline): MDHEN, SYDVKM. The CDR3 is CASSLTRGVKKLFF. CDR3 nucleotide sequence: TGTGCCAGCAGTTTGACCAGGGGGGTAAAAAAACTGTTTTTT.

This clone was counted only a few times. The chain couples TRBV6-6 to TRBJ2-3; 8 nucleotides match TRBD2. Germline V gives CDR1 MNHNY, CDR2 SVGAGI (reference sequence). V shed 6 bases, J shed 2 bases, and the junction held 7 bases outside the gene matches. CDR3 length: 15 residues. CDR3 nucleotides: TGTGCCAGCAGCCGTATAGCGGGATTCACAGATACGCAGTATTTT. Protein sequence: CASSRIAGFTDTQYF.

The V and J genes are TRBV5-6 and TRBJ2-2; D might be TRBD1 (6 bases). The CDR3 sequence is 16 residues long. Per germline, CDR1 SGHDT and CDR2 YYEEEE. V lost 4 bases and J lost 7, with 20 bases in between. CDR3: CASSEYGTRVIGELFF. Here the CDR3 DNA reads TGTGCCAGCAGCGAATACGGGACACGGGTAATCGGGGAGCTGTTTTTT.

The chain has TRBV4-1 and TRBJ1-1; D is undetermined. Germline CDR1 MGHRA, CDR2 YSYEKL. This CDR3 spans 16 amino acids. The V and J ends lost 2 bases and 0 bases respectively, with 13 bases between them. The CDR3 spells CASSQRAIRVNTEAFF. The CDR3 bases are TGCGCCAGCAGCCAAAGGGCGATAAGGGTGAACACTGAAGCTTTCTTT.

The gene calls are TRBV7-2 and TRBJ2-5; D is unclear. The V gene's germline CDR1 is SGHTA and CDR2 FQGNSA. This CDR3 has 13 residues. V shed 4 bases and J shed 3 bases, with 9 bases lying between them. DNA for the CDR3: TGTGCCAGCAGCTCATCTAGGGAAGAGACCCAGTACTTC. It translates to CASSSSREETQYF.

The V gene is TRBV2, the J gene TRBJ1-6; D gene uncertain. Germline values: CDR1 SNHLY, CDR2 FYNNEI. This CDR3 contains 12 residues. With 4 bases removed from V and 16 bases from J, the gap between germline ends came to 14 bases. CDR3 protein: CASSVHRERLHF. The CDR3 region has the DNA TGTGCCAGCAGTGTCCACCGGGAGCGACTCCACTTT.

The CDR3 loop reads CASSLEGRGGELFF. The CDR3 DNA follows: TGTGCCAGCAGCTTAGAGGGGCGGGGCGGGGAGCTGTTTTTT. The chain is built from TRBV11-2 and TRBJ2-2; maybe TRBD2 (6 bases). The CDR3 spans 14 residues. V gave up 0 bases and J gave up 7 bases, with 9 bases separating them. Per germline, CDR1 SGHAT and CDR2 FQNNGV.

The rearrangement uses TRBV28 and TRBJ1-5; D not certain. Trimming pared 6 bases from V and 3 bases from J, leaving 18 bases between. CDR1 is MDHEN and CDR2 is SYDVKM in the germline V gene. The CDR3 consists of 16 residues. The CDR3 loop reads CASSSPVRQFNQPQHF. The CDR3 nucleotides are TGTGCCAGCAGCTCCCCGGTTAGGCAGTTCAATCAGCCCCAGCATTTT.

The rearrangement uses TRBV19 and TRBJ2-1, with 7 bases fitting TRBD1. Losses at the gene ends were 3 bases for V and 7 bases for J; bases not matched to a gene: 3. This CDR3 contains 13 residues. CDR1 is LNHDA, CDR2 SQIVND, per germline (reference sequence). The CDR3 sequence: CASSMQQGNEQFF. The CDR3 DNA is TGTGCCAGTAGTATGCAACAGGGGAATGAGCAGTTCTTC.

The chain employs TRBV5-1 and TRBJ2-5; 9 nucleotides agree with TRBD1. Trimming at V came to 0 bases and at J to 2 bases, leaving 2 bases not matched to a gene. CDR3 length equals 15 residues. Germline CDR1 SGHRS, CDR2 YFSETQ. The CDR3 reads CASSLGGQGQETQYF. The CDR3 DNA reads TGCGCCAGCAGCTTGGGCGGACAGGGGCAAGAGACCCAGTACTTC.

In this sample, this clone turned up once. The gene calls are TRBV19 and TRBJ1-1, with 10 nucleotides matching TRBD1. The germline gives CDR1 LNHDA, CDR2 SQIVND (reference sequence). The CDR3 loop spans 16 amino acids. V lost 6 bases and J lost 6; bases outside the gene matches: 13. The CDR3 DNA sequence: TGTGCCAGTAGCCCAACTTTGGGACAGGGGTTTCCTGAAGCTTTCTTT. Its translation: CASSPTLGQGFPEAFF.

CDR3 nucleotides: TGTGCCAGCACCCGGCCTGGACAGGGGGCATTAGATACGCAGTATTTT. This translates into CASTRPGQGALDTQYF. The chain recombines TRBV28 with TRBJ2-3; 11 bases match TRBD1. This CDR3 region has 16 residues. Trimming at V came to 7 bases and at J to 5 bases, leaving 11 bases not matched to a gene. The germline V gene has CDR1 MDHEN and CDR2 SYDVKM.

This clone came up a few times. The V gene is TRBV7-9, the J gene TRBJ2-7, with D possibly called TRBD1 or TRBD2 (5 bases each). The CDR3 is 12 residues long. Trimming shortened V by 5 bases and J by 5 bases, and 10 bases separated the two germline ends. From germline, CDR1 is SEHNR and CDR2 FQNEAQ (reference sequence). CDR3 amino acids: CASSGRGDEQYF. For the CDR3, the DNA is TGTGCCAGCAGCGGAAGAGGGGACGAGCAGTACTTC.

The J gene is TRBJ2-1, the V gene TRBV7-9; tentatively, D is TRBD1 or TRBD2 (5 bases each). This CDR3 contains 15 residues. Germline lookup yields CDR1 SEHNR and CDR2 FQNEAQ (reference sequence). Trimming removed 5 bases from V and 9 bases from J, with 20 bases in between. CDR3 in DNA: TGTGCCAGCAGCCGTCCGGGACCGGAGTTGGGTGAGCAGTTCTTC. It yields the protein CASSRPGPELGEQFF.

The V gene is TRBV7-9, the J gene TRBJ1-1; D call uncertain. This CDR3 spans 14 amino acids. CDR1 and CDR2 from the germline V gene are SEHNR and FQNEAQ (reference sequence). Trimming shortened V by 4 bases and J by 5 bases, and 14 bases separated the two germline ends. The DNA of the CDR3 is TGTGCCAGCAGCTCTAGGTTGGAGTATACTGAAGCTTTCTTT. It is translated as CASSSRLEYTEAFF.

The V and J genes are TRBV6-5 and TRBJ2-3; 7 bases match TRBD1. Germline V gene lookup returns CDR1 MNHEY and CDR2 SVGAGI. The CDR3 consists of 16 residues. The J segment lost 4 bases and the V segment lost 0 bases, leaving 7 bases of the junction unmatched. As DNA, the CDR3 is TGTGCCAGCAGTTACTCCCGACAGGGCCGAGCAGATACGCAGTATTTT. Protein product: CASSYSRQGRADTQYF.

The CDR3 sequence is CASFAGQGSTGELFF. CDR3 DNA sequence: TGTGCCAGCTTTGCGGGACAGGGGTCCACCGGGGAGCTGTTTTTT. This rearrangement joins TRBV5-4 to TRBJ2-2; 10 positions match TRBD1. Germline V CDR1 and CDR2: SGHNT, YYREEE (reference sequence). The CDR3 has 15 residues. The V and J ends lost 7 bases and 4 bases, in that order; junction bases with no gene match: 7.

In its sample, this clone was seen once. CDR3 region: CASSESEGRGSPLHF. The CDR3 bases are TGTGCCAGCAGTGAATCTGAGGGCCGGGGTTCACCCCTCCACTTT. The V and J genes are TRBV25-1 and TRBJ1-6, with D unclear. Trimming took off 1 base at V and 9 bases at J, with 13 bases between the two ends. The CDR3 is made up of 15 amino acids. The V gene's germline CDR1 is MGHDK and CDR2 SYGVNS.

This chain connects TRBV6-1 to TRBJ1-2; weak D call: TRBD1 (5 bases). CDR3 size: 13 residues. V dropped 2 bases and J dropped 8 bases, with 12 bases sitting between them. The germline V gene encodes CDR1 MNHNS and CDR2 SASEGT. CDR3: CASSESGQMGYTF. CDR3 nucleotides: TGTGCCAGCAGTGAATCAGGGCAGATGGGCTACACCTTC.

The chain combines TRBV15 with TRBJ2-7; D possibly corresponds to TRBD1 (5 bases). This CDR3 comprises 14 residues. Germline V gene sequence: CDR1 LNHNV, CDR2 YYDKDF (reference sequence). V lost 3 bases and J lost 0, with 9 bases in between. The CDR3 loop is CATSSTRDSYEQYF. CDR3 coding DNA: TGTGCCACCAGCAGTACCAGGGACTCCTACGAGCAGTACTTC.

The chain has TRBV19 and TRBJ2-7; D might be TRBD1 (5 bases). The germline V gene has CDR1 LNHDA and CDR2 SQIVND (reference sequence). Trimming pared 5 bases from V and 0 bases from J, leaving 17 bases between. The CDR3 is 16 amino acids. The CDR3 reads CASSRSIDSSSYEQYF. DNA of the CDR3: TGTGCCAGTAGTCGTAGTATTGACAGCAGCTCCTACGAGCAGTACTTC.

The chain links TRBV5-4 to TRBJ2-4; 7 bases match TRBD1. CDR3 length: 16 residues. J was trimmed by 0 bases and V by 4 bases; bases with no gene match: 7. Germline V CDR1 and CDR2: SGHNT, YYREEE (reference sequence). DNA of the CDR3: TGTGCCAGCAGCAAACAGGGGCCCAGAGCCAAAAACATTCAGTACTTC. Translated: CASSKQGPRAKNIQYF.

This clone was picked up one time. The chain has TRBV19 and TRBJ2-3; possible D gene TRBD1, 5 bases. This CDR3 comprises 16 residues. Germline CDR1 and CDR2: LNHDA and SQIVND (reference sequence). Trimming shortened V by 4 bases and J by 3 bases, and 17 bases separated the two germline ends. For the CDR3, the DNA is TGTGCCAGTAGTACCCCCCGGCAGGGTGGGACAGATACGCAGTATTTT. It is translated as CASSTPRQGGTDTQYF.

The chain links TRBV11-2 to TRBJ2-1; D is perhaps TRBD2 (5 bases). The CDR3 extends over 17 amino acids. Germline V lookup: CDR1 SGHAT, CDR2 FQNNGV. Trimming shortened V by 4 bases and J by 0 bases, and 16 bases separated the two germline ends. The CDR3 sequence: CASSSPVVRDSYNEQFF. The CDR3 DNA sequence: TGTGCCAGCAGCTCCCCCGTCGTTCGGGACTCCTACAATGAGCAGTTCTTC.

This chain links TRBV6-5 with TRBJ1-6; D not resolved. CDR1 is MNHEY and CDR2 is SVGAGI in the germline V gene. CDR3 length: 16 amino acids. The V and J ends lost 2 bases and 0 bases respectively, with 8 bases between them. CDR3 in amino acids: CASSYRLSSYNSPLHF. The CDR3 nucleotides read TGTGCCAGCAGTTACCGCCTGAGCTCCTATAATTCACCCCTCCACTTT.

V gene TRBV19 combines with J gene TRBJ2-1; D perhaps matches TRBD2 (7 bases). V was trimmed by 4 bases and J by 5 bases, leaving 15 bases between them. The CDR3 runs 15 residues. Germline-derived CDR1 and CDR2 are LNHDA and SQIVND (reference sequence). Here the CDR3 reads CASSTNGGRHNEQFF. As DNA, the CDR3 is TGTGCCAGTAGTACTAACGGGGGGCGGCACAATGAGCAGTTCTTC.

V usage is TRBV7-8 and J usage is TRBJ2-2, with 8 positions matching TRBD1. Germline CDR1 reads SGHVS; CDR2 reads FQNEAQ. The CDR3 loop spans 18 amino acids. V dropped 4 bases and J dropped 5; count of bases not matched to a gene: 15. The CDR3 nucleotides are TGTGCCAGCAGCTCCCGGGAGTTGGACAGGGTTTATACCGGGGAGCTGTTTTTT. It encodes CASSSRELDRVYTGELFF. Filled out from reference TRBV7-8 and TRBJ2-2, the complete variable domain reads GAGVSQSPRYKVAKRGQDVALRCDPISGHVSLFWYQQALGQGPEFLTYFQNEAQLDKSGLPSDRFFAERPEGSVSTLKIQRTQQEDSAVYLCASSSRELDRVYTGELFFGEGSRLTVL.